Presented here are 18 T cell receptor beta chains from one specimen sequenced in a study of shared clonotypes between healthy human individuals. TCRdb's copy holds only in-frame clones and misses some; the assay was immunoSEQ multiplex PCR. Of 1.5 million to 2.5 million clones in the sample, about 95% are singletons; the top ten hold approximately 1.2%. Positively selected for CCR7, the CD45RO-negative cells used as naive CD8 cells excluded terminally differentiated effector memory CD45RA+ cells. The sequencing input was naive CD8+ T cells sorted from blood. All receptors derive from a man younger than 35 in good health.

The rearrangement joins TRBV7-5 to TRBJ1-5; the D call in the table, TRBD1, was not verified against the DNA. TRBV7-5 is labeled a pseudogene. The CDR3 has 17 amino acids. The CDR3 loop reads CARSHRDRKYSNQPQHF. As DNA, the CDR3 is TGTGCCAGAAGCCACCGGGACAGAAAATATAGCAATCAGCCCCAGCATTTT.

This chain connects TRBV7-2 to TRBJ2-4; the D is unclear. The CDR3 covers 12 residues. CDR1 and CDR2 from the germline V gene are SGHTA and FQGNSA. Trimming removed 2 bases at V and 5 bases at J, with 4 bases between. Here the CDR3 reads CASSLKENIQYF. CDR3 nucleotide sequence: TGTGCCAGCAGCTTAAAGGAAAACATTCAGTACTTC.

The V call is TRBV27, the J call TRBJ2-3; D unclear. CDR3 length: 13 amino acids. The V and J ends lost 5 bases and 4 bases respectively, with 10 bases between them. Germline V gene lookup returns CDR1 MNHEY and CDR2 SMNVEV (reference sequence). The CDR3 DNA reads TGTGCCAGCAGTGGGTGGGGTGCAGATACGCAGTATTTT. Protein product: CASSGWGADTQYF.

This sequence joins TRBV12-5 and TRBJ2-5; a possible D gene is TRBD1 (5 bases). The CDR3 is made up of 14 amino acids. The V end was cut by 7 bases, the J end by 1 base, with 13 bases between. CDR1 and CDR2 (germline): LGHNT, FRNRAP. CDR3 nucleotide sequence: TGTGCTAGTGCCCCCGGGCAGGGCCAAGAGACCCAGTACTTC. Translating gives CASAPGQGQETQYF.

On this clone itself: Other DNA sequences in the same sample also yield this CDR3. The CDR3 protein is CASGPVNTEAFF. The DNA of the CDR3 is TGTGCCAGCGGCCCAGTGAACACTGAAGCTTTCTTT. The chain is built from TRBV6-6 and TRBJ1-1; no clear D. Looked up from germline, CDR1 is MNHNY and CDR2 is SVGAGI (reference sequence). V dropped 8 bases and J dropped 0 bases, with 7 bases sitting between them. The CDR3 extends over 12 amino acids.

The chain couples TRBV29-1 to TRBJ1-1, with D hard to call. CDR3 length equals 12 residues. CDR1 SQVTM and CDR2 ANQGSEA come from the germline V gene. Trimming took 8 bases from V and 0 from J, leaving 10 bases between them. CDR3 region: CSPRALNTEAFF. The CDR3 DNA is TGCAGCCCGCGCGCGTTGAACACTGAAGCTTTCTTT.

The chain links TRBV6-6 to TRBJ2-5; 7 bases fit TRBD1. Trimming took 5 bases from V and 2 from J; bases not matched to a gene: 5. CDR3 length: 14 amino acids. CDR1 is MNHNY, CDR2 SVGAGI, per germline (reference sequence). The CDR3 nucleotides are TGTGCCAGCAGTAACTGGGGACAGCAAGAGACCCAGTACTTC. It codes for CASSNWGQQETQYF.

This chain links TRBV14 with TRBJ2-3; tentatively, D is TRBD1 (6 bases). The CDR3 contains 13 residues. The germline gives CDR1 SGHDN, CDR2 FVKESK. With 3 bases removed from V and 6 bases from J, the gap between germline ends came to 10 bases. The DNA for the CDR3 is TGTGCCAGCAGCCATGGGGGCCTCGATACGCAGTATTTT. It is translated as CASSHGGLDTQYF.

This clone was seen just once. The chain couples TRBV27 to TRBJ2-5; 9 bases are shared with TRBD1. With V trimmed by 4 bases and J by 3 bases, 0 bases remained unmatched. Germline CDR1 MNHEY, CDR2 SMNVEV (reference sequence). The CDR3 spans 13 residues. Written as DNA, the CDR3 is TGTGCCAGCAGTTGGACAGGGGAAGAGACCCAGTACTTC. This translates into CASSWTGEETQYF.

The chain uses TRBV9 and TRBJ1-4; TRBD1 matches 8 bases. V lost 4 bases and J lost 7; bases outside the gene matches: 6. The CDR3 loop spans 14 amino acids. The germline V gene encodes CDR1 SGDLS and CDR2 YYNGEE. Here the CDR3 DNA reads TGTGCCAGCAGCTCAGGGGGCAATTCTGAAAAACTGTTTTTT. This translates into CASSSGGNSEKLFF. The full variable domain, with the rest looked up from reference TRBV9 and TRBJ1-4, is DSGVTQTPKHLITATGQRVTLRCSPRSGDLSVYWYQQSLDQGLQFLIQYYNGEERAKGNILERFSAQQFPDLHSELNLSSLELGDSALYFCASSSGGNSEKLFFGSGTQLSVL.

This chain uses TRBV5-4 with TRBJ2-1, with a possible D match to TRBD2 (5 bases). CDR1 SGHNT and CDR2 YYREEE come from the germline V gene (reference sequence). Trimming took 4 bases from V and 10 from J, leaving 9 bases between them. CDR3 length equals 11 residues. Here the CDR3 DNA reads TGTGCCAGCAGCAGTACTAGGGAGCAGTTCTTC. Amino acid sequence: CASSSTREQFF.

This rearrangement joins TRBV4-1 to TRBJ2-3, with 9 bases that match TRBD2. This CDR3 has 18 amino acids. Germline CDR1 is MGHRA and CDR2 is YSYEKL. Germline trimming cut 4 bases from V and 1 base from J; bases unmatched to any gene: 12. In DNA form, the CDR3 reads TGCGCCAGCAGCCTACAACCCCCGGGCGGGGGGGGCACAGATACGCAGTATTTT. This codes for CASSLQPPGGGGTDTQYF.

Notes on this clone: The same CDR3 is also encoded by other DNA sequences in this sample. The chain recombines TRBV5-6 with TRBJ2-1; D is ambiguous. Trimming took off 0 bases at V and 7 bases at J, with 5 bases between the two ends. Germline CDR1 reads SGHDT; CDR2 reads YYEEEE. This CDR3 is 12 amino acids long. The CDR3 region is CASSLATNEQFF. The CDR3 region has the DNA TGTGCCAGCAGCTTGGCCACGAATGAGCAGTTCTTC.

The chain is built from TRBV5-4 and TRBJ2-3; 8 nucleotides agree with TRBD2. Germline CDR1 and CDR2: SGHNT and YYREEE (reference sequence). J gave up 2 bases and V 5 bases, and 13 bases lay outside the gene matches. The CDR3 runs to 17 residues. The CDR3 DNA sequence: TGTGCCAGCAGGCTGAGGGGGGCCGGGGGGGCCACAGATACGCAGTATTTT. Amino acids: CASRLRGAGGATDTQYF.

The chain recombines TRBV5-1 with TRBJ2-3; 10 bases are shared with TRBD2. The CDR3 totals 15 residues. V shed 4 bases, J shed 2 bases, and the junction held 4 bases outside the gene matches. Germline CDR1 reads SGHRS; CDR2 reads YFSETQ. The CDR3 DNA follows: TGCGCCAGCAGCACCGGACTAGCGGACACAGATACGCAGTATTTT. The encoded protein is CASSTGLADTDTQYF.

CDR3 DNA sequence: TGCAGCGGCCTCACTAGCGCTCGCACAGATACGCAGTATTTT. Its translation: CSGLTSARTDTQYF. The V and J genes are TRBV29-1 and TRBJ2-3, with 7 nucleotides matching TRBD2. Germline V gene data show CDR1 as SQVTM and CDR2 as ANQGSEA. With 7 bases clipped from V and 1 base from J, the junction kept 8 bases outside the gene matches. The CDR3 runs 14 residues.

The V gene is TRBV6-5, the J gene TRBJ1-1; D is ambiguous. Trimming cost V 2 bases and J 1 base, with 8 bases left between them. Germline assignment: CDR1 MNHEY and CDR2 SVGAGI. The CDR3 loop spans 14 amino acids. The CDR3 nucleotides read TGTGCCAGCAGTTACCGAACACCGAACACTGAAGCTTTCTTT. It yields the protein CASSYRTPNTEAFF.

The chain couples TRBV28 to TRBJ2-4; D is ambiguous. The CDR3 has 12 residues. Trimming removed 1 base from V and 9 bases from J, with 7 bases in between. Germline V gives CDR1 MDHEN, CDR2 SYDVKM. In DNA, the CDR3 is TGTGCCAGCAGTTTATCTTGGGGCATTCAGTACTTC. This sequence encodes CASSLSWGIQYF.